The entry that follows covers one TCR beta chain sequence. V lost 5 bases to trimming and J lost 2 bases, with 16 bases between them. CDR3 length equals 15 residues. The V gene's germline CDR1 is MNHEY and CDR2 SVGEGT. This entry is derived from a study of patients and donors after allogeneic stem cell transplantation. TCRdb analysed the RT-PCR reads with MiXCR anew, one entry per CDR3 protein. Of about 960,000 distinct CDR3 sequences in the sample, 15% to 20% were seen once. This sequence was found in a human donor who was either an allogeneic HSCT recipient or a stem cell or donor lymphocyte infusion donor (not recorded which). It is not recorded whose cells these are; they may come from a transplant donor. The genes are TRBV6-2 or TRBV6-3 and TRBJ2-7; D is possibly TRBD2 (6 bases). The sequenced sample consisted of blood, either unsorted or a sorted T cell fraction (not recorded which). CDR3 protein: CASSPPQGGPYEQYF. CDR3 sequence (DNA): TGTGCCAGCAGTCCACCCCAGGGAGGACCCTACGAGCAGTACTTC.